The entry below describes one T cell receptor beta chain. The sample originates from a study of blood T cell repertoires in COVID-19. Authors' processing steps: Amplified reference gene primers provided the basis for estimating nucleated cell counts. The protocol was immunoSEQ multiplex PCR, while the TCRdb copy is restricted to in-frame clones and leaves out a portion. The V and J calls and clone size are taken from that table; D and trimming were inferred from the DNA. The sample lists approximately 250,000 clones; roughly 84% were seen once. The TCR sequence derives from a human donor in a cohort sampled during active COVID-19. Sequencing was carried out using peripheral blood.

Written as DNA, the CDR3 is TGTGCCAGCAGCTGGGGACAGGGGCAGTTCTTC. Protein product: CASSWGQGQFF. The rearrangement links TRBV6-2 or TRBV6-3 to TRBJ2-1, with TRBD1 identical over 9 bases. The CDR3 extends over 11 amino acids. Germline trimming cut 6 bases from V and 12 bases from J; bases unmatched to any gene: 3. In germline, CDR1 is MNHEY, CDR2 SVGEGT.